The 26 T cell receptor beta chains reported below all come from one sample, sequenced in a study of tumor and adjacent non-tumor tissue in lung cancer. TCRbeta libraries were built with three rounds of nested PCR, modified from ARM-PCR. TCRdb independently ran MiXCR on the multiplex PCR reads; one entry per CDR3 protein. The sample contains about 90,000 distinct CDR3 sequences, roughly 77% of which appear only once. RNA was extracted from bulk tissue without any cell sorting. Distant lung tissue was collected more than 3 cm away from the tumor edge. Specimen: distant non-tumor lung tissue. All receptors come from a woman in her fifties or sixties with non-small cell lung cancer.

With respect to this clonotype: At one end the junction does not follow the germline gene, possibly because of a read error. The chain combines TRBV7-9 with TRBJ2-4; D is ambiguous. The CDR3 is 14 residues long. CDR1 is SEHNR and CDR2 is FQNEAQ in the germline V gene (reference sequence). The CDR3 spells CASSLGEVKNIQYF. The DNA for the CDR3 is TGTGCCAGCAGTTTAGGAGAAGTCAAAAACATTCAGTACTTC.

This clonotype showed up just a few times. A much larger clone lies one base from this, so it may be a read error. This chain connects TRBV5-1 to TRBJ1-4, with TRBD1 as a possible D gene (6 bases). V lost 2 bases and J lost 1, with 15 bases in between. This CDR3 is 17 amino acids long. Germline V gene sequence: CDR1 SGHRS, CDR2 YFSETQ. The CDR3 loop is CASSFHYDRITNEKLFF. The CDR3 DNA is TGCGCCAGCAGCTTCCACTACGACAGGATAACTAATGAAAAACTGTTTTTT.

J is TRBJ1-4 and V is TRBV6-1, with 7 bases aligning to TRBD1. CDR1 MNHNS and CDR2 SASEGT come from the germline V gene. The CDR3 consists of 17 residues. J gave up 0 bases and V 9 bases, and 13 bases lay outside the gene matches. The CDR3 DNA follows: TGTGCCAGTAGATTGGGACAGTGGGGAACAACTAATGAAAAACTGTTTTTT. Its translation: CASRLGQWGTTNEKLFF.

This clonotype turned up a few times. A much larger clone differs by one base, so this may be a read error. The chain employs TRBV10-3 and TRBJ2-3; TRBD1 matches at 7 bases. V shed 4 bases, J shed 3 bases, and the junction held 10 bases outside the gene matches. Germline V gives CDR1 ENHRY, CDR2 SYGVKD. The CDR3 has 16 residues. The CDR3 loop is CAISGDIGGGTDTQYF. DNA for the CDR3: TGTGCCATCAGTGGTGATATAGGGGGCGGGACAGATACGCAGTATTTT.

Concerning this clonotype itself: This may stem from a read error, because a much larger clone lies one nucleotide away. The V gene is TRBV21-1, the J gene TRBJ2-7; the table assigns TRBD2, which was not confirmed against the DNA. TRBV21-1 is a known pseudogene. The CDR3 contains 16 residues. The CDR3 DNA follows: TGTGCCAGCAGCAAGGGGGTTACTAGCGCGACCCAAGTGAAGTACTTC. The encoded protein is CASSKGVTSATQVKYF.

Details on this clonotype: One junction end disagrees with the germline gene, perhaps due to a read error. The J gene is TRBJ1-2, the V gene TRBV4-1; no reliable D call. From germline, CDR1 is MGHRA and CDR2 YSYEKL. The CDR3 has 14 residues. CDR3 DNA sequence: TGCGCCAGCAGCCTGTCCGGGCCTCTCTATGGCTACGCCTTC. Translation: CASSLSGPLYGYAF.

This clonotype has a single count. One end of the junction varies from germline; a read error may be responsible. This sequence joins TRBV24-1 and TRBJ2-2; 9 bases align to TRBD2. Looked up from germline, CDR1 is KGHDR and CDR2 is SFDVKD. The CDR3 length is 18 residues. The DNA of the CDR3 is TGTGCCACAAGTGATTTGCGGGGGGGACTAGGTGACATCGGGGAGCTGTTTTTT. It encodes CATSDLRGGLGDIGELFF.

With regard to this clonotype: At one boundary the junction diverges from the germline segment, which might be a read error. The V gene is TRBV29-1, the J gene TRBJ2-1; D is undetermined. CDR1 and CDR2 (germline): SQVTM, ANQGSEA. The CDR3 extends over 14 amino acids. The CDR3 protein is CNVEDWSSYNERFF. CDR3 DNA sequence: TGCAACGTTGAAGACTGGAGCTCCTACAATGAGCGGTTCTTC.

As to this clonotype: This may arise from a read error, as a much more abundant clone is one base away. The chain has TRBV24-1 and TRBJ1-1; 8 nucleotides match TRBD1. After removal of 4 bases from V and 10 bases from J, the junction contained 7 bases not matched to a gene. The CDR3 has 13 residues. Germline CDR1 is KGHDR and CDR2 is SFDVKD. CDR3 nucleotide sequence: TGTGCCACCAGTGAGACAGGGGTACAAGGAGCTTTCTTT. Its translation: CATSETGVQGAFF.

To note about this clonotype: A single base separates this from a much larger clone, so it may be a read error. The chain combines TRBV20-1 with TRBJ2-4; D unclear. Looked up from germline, CDR1 is DFQATT and CDR2 is SNEGSKA (reference sequence). The CDR3 runs 14 residues. Trimming took 4 bases from V and 0 from J, leaving 10 bases between them. Written as DNA, the CDR3 is TGCAGTGCTATAGATCGAGTAGCCAAAAACATTCAGTACTTC. It specifies CSAIDRVAKNIQYF.

This rearrangement joins TRBV20-1 to TRBJ2-7; 7 nucleotides agree with TRBD2. J gave up 0 bases and V 5 bases, and 16 bases lay outside the gene matches. Looked up from germline, CDR1 is DFQATT and CDR2 is SNEGSKA (reference sequence). The CDR3 spans 17 residues. CDR3 nucleotides: TGCAGTGCTTCTAACACGAAGGGGATAGCGGGCTCCTACGAGCAGTACTTC. The encoded protein is CSASNTKGIAGSYEQYF.

About this clonotype: This clone may be a read error of a much larger clone one base away. The chain has TRBV2 and TRBJ2-3; 7 bases are shared with TRBD1. This CDR3 contains 13 residues. Losses at the gene ends were 5 bases for V and 5 bases for J; bases not matched to a gene: 4. Germline V gene lookup returns CDR1 SNHLY and CDR2 FYNNEI. The CDR3 DNA sequence: TGTGCCAGCAGTAGAGACAGGGTAGATACGCAGTATTTT. Its translation: CASSRDRVDTQYF.

Concerning this clonotype itself: Sequence at one end of the junction differs from germline and may be a read error. This chain joins TRBV6-6 and TRBJ2-3; the D gene is possibly TRBD1 (5 bases). CDR1 MNHNY and CDR2 SVGAGI come from the germline V gene (reference sequence). The length of the CDR3 is 14 residues. The CDR3 loop reads CASTEDSTTDTHYF. In DNA form, the CDR3 reads TGTGCTAGTACTGAAGACAGTACCACAGATACGCACTATTTT.

For this clonotype: The junction departs from germline at one end; a sequencing error may be responsible. CDR3 sequence reads: CACCLGTGTNIGEPFF. DNA of the CDR3: TGTGCCTGCTGTTTAGGGACAGGGACAAACATCGGGGAGCCGTTTTTT. This chain connects TRBV12-3 or TRBV12-4 to TRBJ2-2; TRBD1 aligns across 9 bases. This CDR3 contains 16 residues.

For this clonotype: One junction end disagrees with the germline gene, perhaps due to a read error. The rearrangement joins TRBV10-2 to TRBJ2-3; D remains unclear. Looked up from germline, CDR1 is WSHSY and CDR2 is SAAADI. This CDR3 is built from 12 residues. The CDR3 region has the DNA TGCGCCAGCAATTCGATGACCGATACTCAGTATTTT. Translating gives CASNSMTDTQYF.

For this clonotype: The germline gene is not matched at one end of the junction; a read error may be the cause. The chain couples TRBV4-1 to TRBJ2-1; weak D call: TRBD2 (5 bases). Per the germline V gene, CDR1 is MGHRA and CDR2 is YSYEKL. The CDR3 totals 14 residues. The CDR3 here is CASSQALALNERFF. The CDR3 region has the DNA TGCGCCAGCAGTCAAGCCCTAGCCTTAAATGAGCGGTTCTTC.

A remark on this clonotype: A much larger clonotype is one base distant, so this may be a read error. The chain combines TRBV28 with TRBJ1-2; D call uncertain. The germline gives CDR1 MDHEN, CDR2 SYDVKM. CDR3 size: 12 residues. The CDR3 DNA is TGTGGCAGCAGTTGGCAGGACTATGGCTACACCTTC. It encodes CGSSWQDYGYTF.

CDR3 region: CASSTGGISGVNVLTF. DNA for the CDR3: TGCGCCAGCAGTACAGGCGGCATCTCTGGGGTTAACGTCCTGACTTTC. This rearrangement joins TRBV5-1 to TRBJ2-6, with D perhaps TRBD1 (5 bases). The V gene lost 5 bases and the J gene lost 10 bases, with 22 bases spanning the gap. The CDR3 extends over 16 amino acids. Germline CDR1 SGHRS, CDR2 YFSETQ.

V is TRBV12-3 or TRBV12-4 and J is TRBJ1-1, with D uncertain. This CDR3 has 14 residues. The V and J ends lost 1 base and 1 base respectively, with 7 bases between them. CDR3 nucleotides: TGTGCCAGCAGTTTAGACCACGAGAACACTGAAGCTTTCTTT. Translation: CASSLDHENTEAFF.

V usage is TRBV5-1 and J usage is TRBJ2-7; no reliable D call. Trimming stripped 3 bases from V and 2 bases from J, with 12 bases between. The CDR3 runs 14 residues. Germline loops: CDR1 SGHRS, CDR2 YFSETQ. DNA of the CDR3: TGCGCCAGCAGCTACCGATCCAACCCCTACGAGCAGTACTTC. Its translation is CASSYRSNPYEQYF.

This clonotype was counted between two and nine times. Possible read error: a much larger clone is one base away. This rearrangement joins TRBV30 to TRBJ1-6; D is possibly TRBD1 (5 bases). Deletions cut 2 bases from V and 10 bases from J, with 21 bases between. The CDR3 spans 16 residues. Germline V gene data show CDR1 as GTSNPN and CDR2 as SVGIG (reference sequence). The CDR3 is CAWSSSGRTSSSPLHF. Here the CDR3 DNA reads TGTGCCTGGAGTTCATCGGGACGGACCTCAAGCTCACCCCTCCACTTT.

About this clonotype itself: At one of its ends the junction is not consistent with the germline gene, which may arise from a read error. CDR3 sequence (DNA): TGTGCCAGCAGACCCGACAGTTCTTCACGCCTCTACTTT. Its protein product is CASRPDSSSRLYF. The chain uses TRBV12-3 or TRBV12-4 and TRBJ1-6, with D possibly matching TRBD1 (5 bases). There are 13 residues in the CDR3.

Worth noting for this clonotype: One junction end does not reproduce the germline sequence, and a read error may be involved. V is TRBV10-2 and J is TRBJ1-1; D uncertain. The CDR3 has 12 residues. Germline V CDR1 and CDR2: WSHSY, SAAADI. The DNA of the CDR3 is TGCGGCAGCAGTGATGCAAACACTGAAGCTTTCTTT. It encodes CGSSDANTEAFF.

The table lists this clonotype with many counts. The chain combines TRBV28 with TRBJ2-2; TRBD2 aligns across 9 bases. Germline trimming cut 5 bases from V and 6 bases from J; bases unmatched to any gene: 4. The CDR3 is 14 amino acids. Germline CDR1 MDHEN, CDR2 SYDVKM. CDR3 in amino acids: CASSRTSAAGELFF. DNA for the CDR3: TGTGCCAGCAGTCGGACTAGCGCTGCCGGGGAGCTGTTTTTT. Combining the CDR3 with reference TRBV28 and TRBJ2-2 gives the whole variable domain DVKVTQSSRYLVKRTGEKVFLECVQDMDHENMFWYRQDPGLGLRLIYFSYDVKMKEKGDIPEGYSVSREKKERFSLILESASTNQTSMYLCASSRTSAAGELFFGEGSRLTVL.

The chain joins TRBV6-1 to TRBJ2-1; the match to TRBD2 covers 11 bases. The CDR3 is 15 residues long. Germline-derived CDR1 and CDR2 are MNHNS and SASEGT. J lost 5 bases, V lost 7 bases, and 7 bases had no gene match. The chain's CDR3 is CASMSGLAGHNEQFF. In DNA, the CDR3 is TGTGCCAGCATGTCCGGACTAGCGGGCCACAATGAGCAGTTCTTC.

To note about this clonotype: The junction departs from germline at one end; a sequencing error may be responsible. This chain joins TRBV5-4 and TRBJ2-3; D uncertain. The CDR3 loop spans 13 amino acids. Germline lookup yields CDR1 SGHNT and CDR2 YYREEE (reference sequence). CDR3 region: CASSLKRGDMQYF. DNA of the CDR3: TGTGCTAGCAGCTTGAAGCGAGGAGATATGCAGTATTTT.